This T cell receptor beta chain was sequenced for a study of shared clonotypes between healthy human individuals. Findings and caveats of the study: In the sorted subsets, rarefaction showed sequencing was incomplete despite large depth.

The germline CDR1 and CDR2 sequences are WSHSY and SAAADI. V trimming: 4 bases; J trimming: 2 bases; junction bases outside the gene matches: 4. The CDR3 runs 14 residues. As to this clone: Antigen specificity is unknown.

Using immunoSEQ multiplex PCR, the repertoire was profiled, and TCRdb retains in-frame clones only, with some absent. The table records roughly 2 million clones, approximately 94% of them present only once. This clonotype was obtained from a man in his late teens or twenties in good health. This chain uses TRBV10-2 with TRBJ2-7, with 8 bases aligning to TRBD1. The sample consisted of naive CD4+ T cells sorted from blood. The subset is: CD45RA+ positively selected. Here the CDR3 reads CASSAGTGAYEQYF. The CDR3 DNA reads as TGCGCCAGCAGTGCCGGGACAGGAGCCTACGAGCAGTACTTC.